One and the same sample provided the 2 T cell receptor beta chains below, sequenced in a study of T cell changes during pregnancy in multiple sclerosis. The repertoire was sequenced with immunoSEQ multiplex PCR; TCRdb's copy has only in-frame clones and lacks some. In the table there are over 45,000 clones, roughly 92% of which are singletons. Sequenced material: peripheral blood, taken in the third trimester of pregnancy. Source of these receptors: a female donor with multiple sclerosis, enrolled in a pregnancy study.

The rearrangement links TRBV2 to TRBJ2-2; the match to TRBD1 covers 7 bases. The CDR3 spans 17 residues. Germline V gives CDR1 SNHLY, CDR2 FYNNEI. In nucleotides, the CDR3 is TGTGCGATCCTCCCGGGACAGTCCGCGTCTAACACCGGGGAGCTGTTTTTT. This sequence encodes CAILPGQSASNTGELFF.

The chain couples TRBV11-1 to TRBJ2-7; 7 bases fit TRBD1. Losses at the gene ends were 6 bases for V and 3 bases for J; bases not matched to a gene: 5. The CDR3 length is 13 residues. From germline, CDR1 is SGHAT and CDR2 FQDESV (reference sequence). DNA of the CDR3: TGTGCCAGCAGAAAGGGACAGTTCTACGAGCAGTACTTC. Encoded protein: CASRKGQFYEQYF.